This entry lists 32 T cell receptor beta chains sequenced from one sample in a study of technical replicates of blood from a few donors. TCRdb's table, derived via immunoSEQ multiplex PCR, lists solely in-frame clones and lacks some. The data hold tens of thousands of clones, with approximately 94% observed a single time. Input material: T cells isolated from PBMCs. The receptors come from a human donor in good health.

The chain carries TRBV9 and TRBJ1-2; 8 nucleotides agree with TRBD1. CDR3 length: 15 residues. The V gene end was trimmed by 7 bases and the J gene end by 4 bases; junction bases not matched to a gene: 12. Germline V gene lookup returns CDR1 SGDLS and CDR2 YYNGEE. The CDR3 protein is CASSPTGVVAYGYTF. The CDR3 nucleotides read TGTGCCAGCTCCCCGACAGGGGTGGTAGCCTATGGCTACACCTTC.

In DNA form, the CDR3 reads TGTGCCAGCAGTTACTCCGGGCCAGGGGCTGGCTACACCTTC. Protein product: CASSYSGPGAGYTF. This chain joins TRBV6-5 and TRBJ1-2; D may be TRBD1 (6 bases). Germline assignment: CDR1 MNHEY and CDR2 SVGAGI. V lost 0 bases and J lost 7, with 12 bases in between. This CDR3 contains 14 residues.

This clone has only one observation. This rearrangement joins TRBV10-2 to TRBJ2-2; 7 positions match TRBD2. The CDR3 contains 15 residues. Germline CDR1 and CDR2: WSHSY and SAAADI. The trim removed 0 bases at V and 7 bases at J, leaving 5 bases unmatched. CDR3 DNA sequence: TGCGCCAGCAGTGAGTCGGGCGGGAGAATCGGGGAGCTGTTTTTT. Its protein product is CASSESGGRIGELFF.

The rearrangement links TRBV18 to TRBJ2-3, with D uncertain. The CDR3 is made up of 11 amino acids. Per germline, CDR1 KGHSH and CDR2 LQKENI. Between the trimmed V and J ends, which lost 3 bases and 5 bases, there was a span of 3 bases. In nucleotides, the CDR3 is TGTGCCAGCTCACCCGGAGATACGCAGTATTTT. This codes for CASSPGDTQYF.

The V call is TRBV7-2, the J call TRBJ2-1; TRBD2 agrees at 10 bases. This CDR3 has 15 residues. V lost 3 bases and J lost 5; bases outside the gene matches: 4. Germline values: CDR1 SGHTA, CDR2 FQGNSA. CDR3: CASSFGTSADNEQFF. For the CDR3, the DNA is TGTGCCAGCAGCTTTGGGACTAGCGCGGACAATGAGCAGTTCTTC. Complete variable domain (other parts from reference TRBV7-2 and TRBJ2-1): GAGVSQSPSNKVTEKGKDVELRCDPISGHTALYWYRQSLGQGLEFLIYFQGNSAPDKSGLPSDRFSAERTGGSVSTLTIQRTQQEDSAVYLCASSFGTSADNEQFFGPGTRLTVL.

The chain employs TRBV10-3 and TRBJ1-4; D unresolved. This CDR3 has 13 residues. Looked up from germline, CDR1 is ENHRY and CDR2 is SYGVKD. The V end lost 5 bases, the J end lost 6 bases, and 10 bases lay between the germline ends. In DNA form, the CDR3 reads TGTGCCATCAGTATGACTTCGGATGAAAAACTGTTTTTT. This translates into CAISMTSDEKLFF.

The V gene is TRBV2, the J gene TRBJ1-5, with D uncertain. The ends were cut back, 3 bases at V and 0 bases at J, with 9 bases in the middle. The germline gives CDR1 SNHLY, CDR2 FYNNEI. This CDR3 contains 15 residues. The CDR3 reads CASSDQMNSNQPQHF. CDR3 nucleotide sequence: TGTGCCAGCAGTGATCAGATGAATAGCAATCAGCCCCAGCATTTT.

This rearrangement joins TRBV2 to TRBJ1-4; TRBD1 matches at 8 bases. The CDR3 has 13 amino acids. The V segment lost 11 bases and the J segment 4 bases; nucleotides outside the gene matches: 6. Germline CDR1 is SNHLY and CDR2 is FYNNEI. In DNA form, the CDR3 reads TGTGCCCTTGGTGGACAGGGTAATGAAAAACTGTTTTTT. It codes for CALGGQGNEKLFF. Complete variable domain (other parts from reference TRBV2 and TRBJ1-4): EPEVTQTPSHQVTQMGQEVILRCVPISNHLYFYWYRQILGQKVEFLVSFYNNEISEKSEIFDDQFSVERPDGSNFTLKIRSTKLEDSAMYFCALGGQGNEKLFFGSGTQLSVL.

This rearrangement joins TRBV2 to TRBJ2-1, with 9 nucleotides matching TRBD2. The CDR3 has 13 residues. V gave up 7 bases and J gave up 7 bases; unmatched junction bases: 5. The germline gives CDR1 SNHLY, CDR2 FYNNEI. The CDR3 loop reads CASKRLAGNEQFF. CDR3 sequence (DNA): TGTGCCAGCAAGAGGCTAGCGGGAAATGAGCAGTTCTTC.

The CDR3 bases are TGTGCCAGCAGTAAAACAGCGGGCTCTGGGGCCAACGTCCTGACTTTC. It codes for CASSKTAGSGANVLTF. The chain carries TRBV25-1 and TRBJ2-6, with D perhaps matching TRBD2 (6 bases). Trimming pared 5 bases from V and 0 bases from J, leaving 11 bases between. This CDR3 is 16 amino acids long. Germline-derived CDR1 and CDR2 are MGHDK and SYGVNS.

CDR3 sequence reads: CASSPLVGGNYNEQFF. CDR3 sequence (DNA): TGTGCCAGCAGCCCTCTCGTCGGGGGGAACTACAATGAGCAGTTCTTC. The chain uses TRBV9 and TRBJ2-1, with TRBD2 identical over 7 bases. Germline CDR1 and CDR2: SGDLS and YYNGEE. The CDR3 is made up of 16 amino acids. J lost 3 bases, V lost 4 bases, and 10 bases had no gene match.

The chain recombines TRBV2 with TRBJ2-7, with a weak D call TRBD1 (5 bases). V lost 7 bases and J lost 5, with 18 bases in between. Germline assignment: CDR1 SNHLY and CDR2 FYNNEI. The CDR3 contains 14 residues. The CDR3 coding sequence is TGTGCCAGCACTGGGGCCTTCTTCGGCGACGAGCAGTACTTC. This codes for CASTGAFFGDEQYF. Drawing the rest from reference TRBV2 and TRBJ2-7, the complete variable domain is EPEVTQTPSHQVTQMGQEVILRCVPISNHLYFYWYRQILGQKVEFLVSFYNNEISEKSEIFDDQFSVERPDGSNFTLKIRSTKLEDSAMYFCASTGAFFGDEQYFGPGTRLTVT.

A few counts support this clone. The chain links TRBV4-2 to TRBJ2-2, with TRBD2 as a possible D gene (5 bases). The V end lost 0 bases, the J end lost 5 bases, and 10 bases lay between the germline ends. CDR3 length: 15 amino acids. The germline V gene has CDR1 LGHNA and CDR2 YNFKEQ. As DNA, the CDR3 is TGTGCCAGCAGCCAAGAAACGGGATCAACCGGGGAGCTGTTTTTT. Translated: CASSQETGSTGELFF.

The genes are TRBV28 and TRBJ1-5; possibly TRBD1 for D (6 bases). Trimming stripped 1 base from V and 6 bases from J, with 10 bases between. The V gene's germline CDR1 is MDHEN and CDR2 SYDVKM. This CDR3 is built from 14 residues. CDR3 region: CASSLYRESQPQHF. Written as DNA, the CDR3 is TGTGCCAGCAGTTTATACAGGGAGAGTCAGCCCCAGCATTTT.

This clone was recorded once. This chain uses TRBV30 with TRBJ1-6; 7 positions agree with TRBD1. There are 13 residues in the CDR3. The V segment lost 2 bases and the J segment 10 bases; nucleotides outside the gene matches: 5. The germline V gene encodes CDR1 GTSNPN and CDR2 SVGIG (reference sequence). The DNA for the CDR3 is TGTGCCTGGAGTCCTAACAGGGGATCACCCCTCCACTTT. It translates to CAWSPNRGSPLHF.

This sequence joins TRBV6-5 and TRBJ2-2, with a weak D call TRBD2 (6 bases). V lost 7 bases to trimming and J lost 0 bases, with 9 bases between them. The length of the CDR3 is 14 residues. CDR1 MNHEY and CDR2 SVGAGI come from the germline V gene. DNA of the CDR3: TGTGCCAGCACAGGAGGGGCGAACACCGGGGAGCTGTTTTTT. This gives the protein CASTGGANTGELFF.

Here the CDR3 reads CACRSVSYNEQFF. The DNA for the CDR3 is TGTGCCTGCCGTAGCGTCTCGTACAATGAGCAGTTCTTC. This chain joins TRBV6-5 and TRBJ2-1; tentatively, D is TRBD2 (5 bases). V lost 11 bases and J 4 bases, leaving 15 bases between the germline ends. CDR3 length: 13 residues. Germline V gene data show CDR1 as MNHEY and CDR2 as SVGAGI.

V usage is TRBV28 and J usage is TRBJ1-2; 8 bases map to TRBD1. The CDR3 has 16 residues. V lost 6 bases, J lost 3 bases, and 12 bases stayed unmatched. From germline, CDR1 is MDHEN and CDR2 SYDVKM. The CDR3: CASSLDRGLLYYGYTF. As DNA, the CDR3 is TGTGCCAGCAGCCTAGACAGGGGCCTACTTTACTATGGCTACACCTTC.

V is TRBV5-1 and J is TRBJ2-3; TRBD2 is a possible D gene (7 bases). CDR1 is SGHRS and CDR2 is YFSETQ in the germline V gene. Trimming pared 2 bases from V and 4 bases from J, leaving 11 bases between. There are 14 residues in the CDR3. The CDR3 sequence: CASSLGGGSDTQYF. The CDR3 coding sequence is TGCGCCAGCAGCTTAGGGGGAGGGTCAGATACGCAGTATTTT.

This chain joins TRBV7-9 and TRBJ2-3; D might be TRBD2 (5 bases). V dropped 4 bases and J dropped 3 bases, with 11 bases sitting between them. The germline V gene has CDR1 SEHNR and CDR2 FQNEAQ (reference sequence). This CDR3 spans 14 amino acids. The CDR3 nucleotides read TGTGCCAGCAGCTCGGGAAGGTGGACAGATACGCAGTATTTT. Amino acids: CASSSGRWTDTQYF.

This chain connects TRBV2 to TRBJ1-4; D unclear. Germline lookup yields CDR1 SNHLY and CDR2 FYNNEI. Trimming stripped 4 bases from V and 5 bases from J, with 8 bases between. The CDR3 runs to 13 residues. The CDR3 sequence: CASSAVANEKLFF. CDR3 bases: TGTGCCAGCAGTGCTGTTGCGAATGAAAAACTGTTTTTT. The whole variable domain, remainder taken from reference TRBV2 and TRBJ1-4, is EPEVTQTPSHQVTQMGQEVILRCVPISNHLYFYWYRQILGQKVEFLVSFYNNEISEKSEIFDDQFSVERPDGSNFTLKIRSTKLEDSAMYFCASSAVANEKLFFGSGTQLSVL.

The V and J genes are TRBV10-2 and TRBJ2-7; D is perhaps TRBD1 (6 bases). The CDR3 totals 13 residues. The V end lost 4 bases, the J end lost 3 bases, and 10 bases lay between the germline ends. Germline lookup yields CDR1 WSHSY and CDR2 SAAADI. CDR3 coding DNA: TGCGCCAGCAGTGCGCTGGACAGCTACGAGCAGTACTTC. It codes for CASSALDSYEQYF.

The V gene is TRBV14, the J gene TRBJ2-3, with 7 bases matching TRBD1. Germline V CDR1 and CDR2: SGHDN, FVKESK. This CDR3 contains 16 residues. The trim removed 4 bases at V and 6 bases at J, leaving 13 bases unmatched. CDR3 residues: CASSPRTGQTSDTQYF. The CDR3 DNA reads TGTGCCAGCAGCCCGCGGACAGGCCAGACCAGTGATACGCAGTATTTT.

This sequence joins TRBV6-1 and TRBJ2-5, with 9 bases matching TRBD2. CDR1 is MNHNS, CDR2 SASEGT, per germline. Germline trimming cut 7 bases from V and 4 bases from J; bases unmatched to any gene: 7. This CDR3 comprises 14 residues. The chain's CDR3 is CASKYGGGGETQYF. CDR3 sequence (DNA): TGTGCCAGCAAATACGGCGGGGGGGGAGAGACCCAGTACTTC.

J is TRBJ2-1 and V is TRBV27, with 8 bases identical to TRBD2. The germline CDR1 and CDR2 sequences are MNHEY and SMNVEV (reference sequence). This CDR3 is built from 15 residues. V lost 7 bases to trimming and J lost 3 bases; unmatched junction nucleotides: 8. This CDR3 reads CASNRGTSGYNEQFF. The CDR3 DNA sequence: TGTGCCAGCAATCGGGGAACTAGCGGCTACAATGAGCAGTTCTTC.

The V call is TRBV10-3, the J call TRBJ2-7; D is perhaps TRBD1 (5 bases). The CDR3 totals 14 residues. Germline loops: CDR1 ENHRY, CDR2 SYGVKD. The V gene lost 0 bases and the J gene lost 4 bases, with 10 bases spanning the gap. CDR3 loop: CAISESGQLYEQYF. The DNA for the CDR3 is TGTGCCATCAGTGAGTCGGGGCAGCTTTACGAGCAGTACTTC.

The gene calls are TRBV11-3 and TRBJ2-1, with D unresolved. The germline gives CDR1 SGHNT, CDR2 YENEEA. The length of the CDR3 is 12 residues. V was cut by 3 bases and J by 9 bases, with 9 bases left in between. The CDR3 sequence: CASSFRAVEQFF. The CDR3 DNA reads TGTGCCAGCAGCTTCCGTGCGGTTGAGCAGTTCTTC. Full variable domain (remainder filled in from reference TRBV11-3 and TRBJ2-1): EAGVVQSPRYKIIEKKQPVAFWCNPISGHNTLYWYLQNLGQGPELLIRYENEEAVDDSQLPKDRFSAERLKGVDSTLKIQPAELGDSAVYLCASSFRAVEQFFGPGTRLTVL.

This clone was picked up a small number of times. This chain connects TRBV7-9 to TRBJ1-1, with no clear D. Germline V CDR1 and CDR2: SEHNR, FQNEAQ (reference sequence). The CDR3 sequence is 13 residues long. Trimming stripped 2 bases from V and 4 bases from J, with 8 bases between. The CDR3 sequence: CASSLPGSTEAFF. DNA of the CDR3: TGTGCCAGCAGCTTACCGGGGAGCACTGAAGCTTTCTTT.

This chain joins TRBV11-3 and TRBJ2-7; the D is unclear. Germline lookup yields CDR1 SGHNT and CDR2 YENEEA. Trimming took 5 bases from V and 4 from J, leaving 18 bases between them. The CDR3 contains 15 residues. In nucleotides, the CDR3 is TGTGCCAGCAGCCCTAGAGGCGCAAAGTCTTACGAGCAGTACTTC. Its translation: CASSPRGAKSYEQYF.

CDR3 sequence reads: CASDKPPLRVYEQYF. CDR3 sequence (DNA): TGTGCCAGCGATAAACCTCCACTGCGGGTCTACGAGCAGTACTTC. The V and J genes are TRBV28 and TRBJ2-7; weak D call: TRBD2 (5 bases). This CDR3 comprises 15 residues. The V end lost 8 bases, the J end lost 3 bases, and 20 bases lay between the germline ends. The germline V gene encodes CDR1 MDHEN and CDR2 SYDVKM.

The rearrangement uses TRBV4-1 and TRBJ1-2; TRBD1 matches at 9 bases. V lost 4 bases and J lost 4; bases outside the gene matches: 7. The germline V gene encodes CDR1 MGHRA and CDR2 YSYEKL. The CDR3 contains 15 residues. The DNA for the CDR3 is TGCGCCAGCAGCCGTATAGGGACAGGGTCCTATGGCTACACCTTC. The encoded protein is CASSRIGTGSYGYTF.

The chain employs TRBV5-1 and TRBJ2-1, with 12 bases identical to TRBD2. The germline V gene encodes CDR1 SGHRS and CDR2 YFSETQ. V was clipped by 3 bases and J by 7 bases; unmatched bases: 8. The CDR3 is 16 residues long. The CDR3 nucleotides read TGCGCCAGCAGCTCCGCCCGGCTAGCGGGGGGGAATGAGCAGTTCTTC. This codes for CASSSARLAGGNEQFF.